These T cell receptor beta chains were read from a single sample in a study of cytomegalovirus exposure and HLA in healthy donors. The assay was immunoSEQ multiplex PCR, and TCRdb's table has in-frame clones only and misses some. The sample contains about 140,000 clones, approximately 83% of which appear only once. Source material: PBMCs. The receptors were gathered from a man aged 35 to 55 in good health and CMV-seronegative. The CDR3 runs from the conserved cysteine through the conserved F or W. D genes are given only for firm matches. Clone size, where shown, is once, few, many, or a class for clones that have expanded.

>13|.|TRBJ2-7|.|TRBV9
CASSPEVSGKQYF
TGTGCCAGCAGCCCCGAAGTGTCAGGGAAGCAGTACTTC
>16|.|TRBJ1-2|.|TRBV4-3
CSSSQDALGGTNGYTF
TGCTCCAGCAGCCAAGATGCCCTCGGGGGGACCAATGGCTACACCTTC
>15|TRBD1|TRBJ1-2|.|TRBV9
CASSVGTGLNYGYTF
TGTGCCAGCAGCGTAGGGACAGGCCTGAACTATGGCTACACCTTC
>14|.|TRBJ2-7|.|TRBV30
CAWSAQLLRDEQYF
TGTGCCTGGAGTGCCCAACTCCTCCGTGACGAGCAGTACTTC
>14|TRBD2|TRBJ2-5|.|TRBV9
CASSRWGLKETQYF
TGTGCCAGCAGCAGATGGGGACTAAAAGAGACCCAGTACTTC
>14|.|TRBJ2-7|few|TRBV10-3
CAISQTGVSYEQYF
TGTGCCATCAGTCAGACAGGAGTGTCCTACGAGCAGTACTTC
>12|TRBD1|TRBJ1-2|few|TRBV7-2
CASSYDGRDSHF
TGTGCCAGCAGCTACGATGGCCGGGACAGCCACTTC
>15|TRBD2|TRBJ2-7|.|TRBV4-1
CASSQVWREDDEQYF
TGCGCCAGCAGCCAAGTATGGCGGGAGGACGACGAGCAGTACTTC
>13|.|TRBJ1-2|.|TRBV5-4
CASMSGWDYGYTF
TGTGCCAGCATGAGCGGATGGGACTATGGCTACACCTTC
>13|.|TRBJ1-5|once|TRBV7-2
CASSLATAQPQHF
TGTGCCAGCAGCTTAGCGACAGCTCAGCCCCAGCATTTT
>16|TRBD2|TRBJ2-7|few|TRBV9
CASSVAGGSDVYEQYF
TGTGCCAGCAGCGTAGCTGGCGGGAGTGATGTGTACGAGCAGTACTTC
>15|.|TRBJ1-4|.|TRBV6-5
CASSYSGAANEKLFF
TGTGCCAGCAGTTACTCGGGGGCGGCTAATGAAAAACTGTTTTTT
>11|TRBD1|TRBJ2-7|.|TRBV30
CAFGTAYEQYF
TGTGCGTTTGGGACAGCATACGAGCAGTACTTC
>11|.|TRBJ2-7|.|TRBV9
CASGLGYEQYF
TGTGCCAGCGGTCTCGGGTACGAGCAGTACTTC
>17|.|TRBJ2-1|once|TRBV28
CASSSSGAGGSYNEQFF
.
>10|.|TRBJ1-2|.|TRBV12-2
CARGGRGYTF
TGTGCAAGGGGGGGGAGAGGCTACACCTTC
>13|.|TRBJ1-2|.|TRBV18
CASSPSDSRGYTF
TGTGCCAGCTCACCCTCGGACAGTCGTGGCTACACCTTC
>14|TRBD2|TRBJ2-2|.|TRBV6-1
CASKAGADTGELFF
TGTGCCAGCAAAGCGGGGGCCGACACCGGGGAGCTGTTTTTT
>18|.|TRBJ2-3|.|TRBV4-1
CASRLKEGLQDREDTQYF
TGCGCCAGCAGACTGAAAGAGGGCCTGCAAGATCGGGAAGATACGCAGTATTTT
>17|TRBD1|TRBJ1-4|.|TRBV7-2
CASSLGPGGTGNEKLFF
TGTGCCAGCAGCTTAGGTCCGGGAGGGACAGGGAATGAAAAACTGTTTTTT
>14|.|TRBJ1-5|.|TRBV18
CASSPLGAGQPQHF
TGTGCCAGCTCACCATTGGGTGCAGGTCAGCCCCAGCATTTT
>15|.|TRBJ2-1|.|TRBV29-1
CSVEWRADRPNEQFF
TGCAGCGTTGAATGGAGGGCGGACCGTCCCAATGAGCAGTTCTTC
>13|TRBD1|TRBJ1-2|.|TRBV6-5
CASSWDRGYGYTF
TGTGCCAGCAGTTGGGACAGGGGATATGGCTACACCTTC
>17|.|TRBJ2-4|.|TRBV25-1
CASSPRAGTRGKNIQYF
TGTGCCAGCAGCCCAAGGGCCGGGACAAGAGGGAAAAACATTCAGTACTTC
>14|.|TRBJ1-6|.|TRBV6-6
CASNREGDNSPLHF
TGTGCCAGCAACCGCGAGGGAGATAATTCACCCCTCCACTTT
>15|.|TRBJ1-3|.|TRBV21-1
CARGGQGSNGNTIYF
TGTGCCCGGGGAGGGCAGGGGTCTAATGGAAACACCATATATTTT
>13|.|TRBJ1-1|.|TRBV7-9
CASSLEGGVGAFF
TGTGCCAGCAGCTTAGAAGGGGGAGTGGGAGCTTTCTTT
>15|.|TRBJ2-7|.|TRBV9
CASSVAAGENYEQYF
TGTGCCAGCAGCGTAGCTGCAGGGGAAAACTACGAGCAGTACTTC
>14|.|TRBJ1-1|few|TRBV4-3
CASSQDFRGRGAFF
TGCGCCAGCAGCCAAGATTTCCGGGGGAGGGGGGCTTTCTTT
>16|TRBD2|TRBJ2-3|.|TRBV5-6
CASSAGLAVSTDTQYF
TGTGCCAGCAGCGCGGGACTAGCGGTTAGCACAGATACGCAGTATTTT
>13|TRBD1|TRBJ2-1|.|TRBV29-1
CSVDGQGSNEQFF
TGCAGCGTTGATGGACAGGGGAGCAATGAGCAGTTCTTC